These 29 T cell receptor beta chains were sequenced from one sample in a study of cytomegalovirus exposure and HLA in healthy donors. With 60 Vbeta and 13 Jbeta primers, the PCR was carried out. The assay was immunoSEQ multiplex PCR, and TCRdb's table has in-frame clones only and misses some. Here the sample spans a few hundred thousand clones, roughly 83% being singletons. The sequenced sample was PBMCs. The receptor set was obtained from a girl aged 10-17 years in good health and CMV-seronegative.

V usage is TRBV5-1 and J usage is TRBJ2-7; 8 bases fit TRBD2. CDR3 length equals 14 residues. V shed 3 bases, J shed 4 bases, and the junction held 6 bases outside the gene matches. The V gene's germline CDR1 is SGHRS and CDR2 YFSETQ. The CDR3, as DNA: TGCGCCAGCAGCTCCGGGACTAGTGCGTACGAGCAGTACTTC. It is translated as CASSSGTSAYEQYF.

The chain uses TRBV13 and TRBJ1-4; D perhaps matches TRBD1 (5 bases). Germline V lookup: CDR1 PRHDT, CDR2 FYEKMQ (reference sequence). Trimming cost V 6 bases and J 5 bases, with 19 bases left between them. This CDR3 is built from 16 residues. CDR3 sequence: CASRKFTGVGNEKLFF. The DNA for the CDR3 is TGTGCCAGCAGGAAATTTACAGGAGTAGGGAATGAAAAACTGTTTTTT.

The CDR3 DNA sequence: TGTGCCAGCAGCTTGGCCGGTCAGACAATAAAGTATGGCTACACCTTC. Translating gives CASSLAGQTIKYGYTF. This chain links TRBV5-6 with TRBJ1-2; no clear D. Germline CDR1 reads SGHDT; CDR2 reads YYEEEE. The CDR3 extends over 16 amino acids. The V and J ends lost 0 bases and 5 bases respectively, with 17 bases between them.

The J gene is TRBJ2-5, the V gene TRBV7-9, with D perhaps TRBD1 (7 bases). Per germline, CDR1 SEHNR and CDR2 FQNEAQ (reference sequence). There are 14 residues in the CDR3. V dropped 6 bases and J dropped 2 bases, with 13 bases sitting between them. The CDR3 bases are TGTGCCAGCAGATCTCAGGGGGGACAAGAGACCCAGTACTTC. It codes for CASRSQGGQETQYF. Filled out from reference TRBV7-9 and TRBJ2-5, the complete variable domain reads DTGVSQNPRHKITKRGQNVTFRCDPISEHNRLYWYRQTLGQGPEFLTYFQNEAQLEKSRLLSDRFSAERPKGSFSTLEIQRTEQGDSAMYLCASRSQGGQETQYFGPGTRLLVL.

The V gene is TRBV5-1, the J gene TRBJ2-5; D is possibly TRBD2 (6 bases). This CDR3 region has 14 residues. Germline CDR1 is SGHRS and CDR2 is YFSETQ. The V end was cut by 0 bases, the J end by 5 bases, with 11 bases between. CDR3: CASSLELASETQYF. The CDR3 DNA reads TGCGCCAGCAGCTTGGAACTAGCCAGCGAGACCCAGTACTTC.

The rearrangement links TRBV5-6 to TRBJ2-7; D might be TRBD1 (6 bases). The V and J ends lost 5 bases and 0 bases respectively, with 12 bases between them. The CDR3 consists of 14 residues. Looked up from germline, CDR1 is SGHDT and CDR2 is YYEEEE. The CDR3 coding sequence is TGTGCCAGCAGTCCGGGACATCGCTCCTACGAGCAGTACTTC. Translated: CASSPGHRSYEQYF.

The chain is built from TRBV5-1 and TRBJ2-2, with a possible D match to TRBD1 (6 bases). The germline V gene has CDR1 SGHRS and CDR2 YFSETQ. This CDR3 is 14 amino acids long. Trimming pared 0 bases from V and 5 bases from J, leaving 8 bases between. CDR3 sequence: CASSLARGTGELFF. In nucleotides, the CDR3 is TGCGCCAGCAGCTTGGCGAGGGGGACCGGGGAGCTGTTTTTT.

The CDR3 is CASSLDGGTSGKTGQYF. The CDR3 nucleotides are TGTGCCAGCAGCTTAGACGGCGGGACTAGCGGGAAAACGGGGCAGTACTTC. This chain connects TRBV7-2 to TRBJ2-7; 13 bases are a match to TRBD2. In germline, CDR1 is SGHTA, CDR2 FQGNSA. The CDR3 totals 17 residues. The junction had 12 bases not matched to a gene; V was cut back by 1 base and J by 9 bases.

The chain recombines TRBV6-5 with TRBJ1-6; the D is unclear. Germline V gene data show CDR1 as MNHEY and CDR2 as SVGAGI. This CDR3 comprises 16 residues. V was cut by 4 bases and J by 1 base, with 11 bases left in between. CDR3 nucleotides: TGTGCCAGCAGTTCGTCAGTTTTGTCCTATAATTCACCCCTCCACTTT. This gives the protein CASSSSVLSYNSPLHF.

Details on this clone: Compared with germline, one end of the junction differs, possibly owing to a read error. The rearrangement uses TRBV7-2 and TRBJ2-3; 11 positions agree with TRBD2. The germline V gene encodes CDR1 SGHTA and CDR2 FQGNSA. The CDR3 is made up of 14 amino acids. For the CDR3, the DNA is TGTGCCATCACACTAGCGGGGGCCACATATACGCAGTATTTT. Translated: CAITLAGATYTQYF.

This clone turned up a few times. The genes are TRBV7-6 and TRBJ2-1; 8 bases agree with TRBD2. The CDR3 is made up of 15 amino acids. The V and J ends lost 2 bases and 2 bases, in that order; junction bases with no gene match: 2. Germline loops: CDR1 SGHVS, CDR2 FNYEAQ. The CDR3 reads CASSLTGGPYNEQFF. In nucleotides, the CDR3 is TGTGCCAGCAGCTTAACGGGGGGGCCCTACAATGAGCAGTTCTTC.

The rearrangement joins TRBV30 to TRBJ2-7; TRBD2 agrees at 13 bases. The CDR3 is 15 residues long. CDR1 is GTSNPN and CDR2 is SVGIG in the germline V gene (reference sequence). V was pared by 3 bases and J by 4 bases, with 6 bases of the junction left unmatched. The DNA for the CDR3 is TGTGCCTGGAGCGACCAGGGACTAGCGGGATACGAGCAGTACTTC. The encoded protein is CAWSDQGLAGYEQYF.

The chain links TRBV7-2 to TRBJ2-7, with a possible D match to TRBD1 (6 bases). V gave up 3 bases and J gave up 6 bases, with 12 bases separating them. CDR1 is SGHTA and CDR2 is FQGNSA in the germline V gene. This CDR3 comprises 13 residues. The CDR3 sequence: CASSFWTEGEQYF. In nucleotides, the CDR3 is TGTGCCAGCAGCTTTTGGACAGAGGGCGAGCAGTACTTC.

The genes are TRBV7-8 and TRBJ1-1, with no clear D. The germline V gene encodes CDR1 SGHVS and CDR2 FQNEAQ. Trimming left V 7 bases short and J 4 bases short, with 16 bases between. The CDR3 consists of 14 residues. Here the CDR3 reads CASTRQFRGTEAFF. The CDR3 nucleotides read TGTGCCAGCACCCGACAATTCCGGGGCACTGAAGCTTTCTTT.

The chain is built from TRBV28 and TRBJ2-7, with a possible D match to TRBD2 (5 bases). Germline V CDR1 and CDR2: MDHEN, SYDVKM. V dropped 3 bases and J dropped 7 bases, with 16 bases sitting between them. This CDR3 spans 14 amino acids. CDR3 nucleotide sequence: TGTGCCAGCAGTTTTCCCCCGGGGTCGAGGGAGCAGTACTTC. It translates to CASSFPPGSREQYF.

The rearrangement links TRBV23-1 to TRBJ2-2, with D unclear. TRBV23-1 is an ORF for which the function is uncertain. V shed 8 bases and J shed 0 bases, with 19 bases lying between them. The CDR3 covers 17 residues. The CDR3 sequence: CASPQDGPKTNTGELFF. As DNA, the CDR3 is TGCGCCAGCCCCCAGGATGGCCCGAAGACGAACACCGGGGAGCTGTTTTTT.

This chain links TRBV6-5 with TRBJ1-1; possibly TRBD1 for D (5 bases). CDR1 and CDR2 from the germline V gene are MNHEY and SVGAGI. Between the trimmed V and J ends, which lost 4 bases and 5 bases, there was a span of 20 bases. This CDR3 is 16 amino acids long. The CDR3 region is CASSFASGSVATEAFF. The DNA for the CDR3 is TGTGCCAGCAGTTTCGCCTCAGGGTCGGTCGCGACTGAAGCTTTCTTT.

The J gene is TRBJ2-1, the V gene TRBV28, with TRBD2 matching over 10 bases. The length of the CDR3 is 16 residues. Germline V gives CDR1 MDHEN, CDR2 SYDVKM. Losses at the gene ends were 5 bases for V and 4 bases for J; bases not matched to a gene: 8. CDR3 nucleotides: TGTGCCAGCAGTGTTGGGCTAGCGGGGGATTACAATGAGCAGTTCTTC. Translation gives CASSVGLAGDYNEQFF.

This chain links TRBV9 with TRBJ2-3, with D unclear. The CDR3 runs 16 residues. V lost 1 base to trimming and J lost 1 base, with 13 bases between them. Per germline, CDR1 SGDLS and CDR2 YYNGEE. CDR3 DNA: TGTGCCAGCAGCGTATCCCCTCCTGGAGGCACAGATACGCAGTATTTT. The encoded protein is CASSVSPPGGTDTQYF.

V gene TRBV19 combines with J gene TRBJ1-3; D gene ambiguous. The CDR3 runs to 14 residues. The germline gives CDR1 LNHDA, CDR2 SQIVND (reference sequence). V lost 7 bases and J lost 0, with 10 bases in between. In DNA, the CDR3 is TGTGCCAGTACTCGGTCCCTCTCTGGAAACACCATATATTTT. This gives the protein CASTRSLSGNTIYF.

The chain employs TRBV11-3 and TRBJ2-3; 10 nucleotides line up with TRBD2. CDR1 is SGHNT, CDR2 YENEEA, per germline. CDR3 length equals 13 residues. V dropped 6 bases and J dropped 7; count of bases not matched to a gene: 4. The CDR3 sequence: CASRAGGGHTQYF. The CDR3 DNA reads as TGTGCCAGCAGAGCGGGAGGGGGACATACGCAGTATTTT. Full variable domain (outside the CDR3, taken from reference TRBV11-3 and TRBJ2-3): EAGVVQSPRYKIIEKKQPVAFWCNPISGHNTLYWYLQNLGQGPELLIRYENEEAVDDSQLPKDRFSAERLKGVDSTLKIQPAELGDSAVYLCASRAGGGHTQYFGPGTRLTVL.

In its sample, this clone was seen once. This sequence joins TRBV5-1 and TRBJ2-3; D gene unclear. Germline CDR1 and CDR2: SGHRS and YFSETQ. Trimming took off 5 bases at V and 2 bases at J, with 18 bases between the two ends. This CDR3 is 16 amino acids long. The CDR3 sequence: CASSGMSISFTDTQYF. The DNA of the CDR3 is TGCGCCAGCAGTGGTATGTCTATAAGTTTCACAGATACGCAGTATTTT.

This clone was observed a few times. The chain has TRBV5-6 and TRBJ1-1; D gene uncertain. The V and J ends lost 4 bases and 8 bases respectively, with 15 bases between them. Germline CDR1 SGHDT, CDR2 YYEEEE. The CDR3 sequence is 13 residues long. CDR3 in amino acids: CASSPVDGAEAFF. CDR3 in DNA: TGTGCCAGCAGCCCAGTAGACGGAGCCGAAGCTTTCTTT.

V usage is TRBV5-4 and J usage is TRBJ2-3; 8 bases map to TRBD2. Germline loops: CDR1 SGHNT, CDR2 YYREEE (reference sequence). The CDR3 runs 15 residues. V gave up 2 bases and J gave up 4 bases; unmatched junction bases: 6. The DNA of the CDR3 is TGTGCCAGCAGCTTCGGGGGGGCCAGTCCAGATACGCAGTATTTT. It is translated as CASSFGGASPDTQYF.

The table lists this clone with a count of one. This rearrangement joins TRBV6-1 to TRBJ1-6, with 8 bases lining up with TRBD1. The CDR3 loop spans 14 amino acids. The germline V gene has CDR1 MNHNS and CDR2 SASEGT. The trim removed 7 bases at V and 10 bases at J, leaving 9 bases unmatched. The CDR3 reads CASTLRDRGSPLHF. The DNA for the CDR3 is TGTGCCAGCACCCTCCGCGACAGGGGCTCACCCCTCCACTTT.

The chain recombines TRBV30 with TRBJ2-6; 8 bases match TRBD2. Germline loops: CDR1 GTSNPN, CDR2 SVGIG (reference sequence). The CDR3 totals 15 residues. The V segment lost 3 bases and the J segment 4 bases; nucleotides outside the gene matches: 5. CDR3 bases: TGTGCCTGGAGGATCGGGGGGGCCGGGGCCAACGTCCTGACTTTC. Protein product: CAWRIGGAGANVLTF.

This chain joins TRBV5-6 and TRBJ2-1; a possible D gene is TRBD2 (5 bases). This CDR3 contains 14 residues. Germline V gene lookup returns CDR1 SGHDT and CDR2 YYEEEE. Trimming removed 0 bases from V and 7 bases from J, with 11 bases in between. For the CDR3, the DNA is TGTGCCAGCAGCTTGGTGGTCTCGGGGAATGAGCAGTTCTTC. Translation: CASSLVVSGNEQFF.

The sample holds a few counts of this clone. The CDR3 DNA reads as TGTGCCAGCAGCCAAGTATCGGGGTTAACCTACGAGCAGTACTTC. This translates into CASSQVSGLTYEQYF. The genes are TRBV4-2 and TRBJ2-7, with a possible D match to TRBD2 (5 bases). V was pared by 1 base and J by 2 bases, with 12 bases between. The CDR3 is 15 residues long. Germline values: CDR1 LGHNA, CDR2 YNFKEQ.

Comments on this clone: The junction departs from germline at one end; a sequencing error may be responsible. V gene TRBV7-7 combines with J gene TRBJ2-2; D might be TRBD2 (6 bases). Germline V gene data show CDR1 as SSHAT and CDR2 as FNYEAQ (reference sequence). The CDR3 sequence is 15 residues long. Written as DNA, the CDR3 is TGTGCTAGCAGCCCGCGGCGGGGAAGCACCGGGGAGCTGTTTTTT. Its translation: CASSPRRGSTGELFF.